Presented here are 21 T cell receptor beta chains from one specimen sequenced in a study of shared clonotypes between healthy human individuals. The method was immunoSEQ multiplex PCR; TCRdb's version includes in-frame clones alone and lacks a portion of them. Among about 1 million clones listed, about 75% were seen once. Sequenced: memory CD4+ T cells sorted from blood. The subset is: CD45RA-negative fraction. These TCRs come from a man aged 18-30 years in good health.

The gene calls are TRBV9 and TRBJ2-1, with a tentative D call TRBD2 (6 bases). Trimming removed 3 bases from V and 2 bases from J, with 15 bases in between. CDR3 length: 16 amino acids. Germline V gene lookup returns CDR1 SGDLS and CDR2 YYNGEE. CDR3 DNA sequence: TGTGCCAGCAGCGGCGGGGAAGGGAGTGCCTACAATGAGCAGTTCTTC. It specifies CASSGGEGSAYNEQFF.

CDR3 in amino acids: CASSVGGSNSYNEQFF. The CDR3 DNA follows: TGTGCCAGCAGCGTCGGCGGGAGTAATTCCTACAATGAGCAGTTCTTC. The chain is built from TRBV9 and TRBJ2-1; 7 bases align to TRBD2. Germline loops: CDR1 SGDLS, CDR2 YYNGEE. J gave up 1 base and V 2 bases, and 6 bases lay outside the gene matches. CDR3 length: 16 amino acids.

The chain has TRBV18 and TRBJ2-2; D is perhaps TRBD1 (6 bases). Trimming took off 4 bases at V and 5 bases at J, with 14 bases between the two ends. The CDR3 covers 15 residues. The germline CDR1 and CDR2 sequences are KGHSH and LQKENI. The CDR3 bases are TGTGCCAGCTCACAAGGGACACTTCTTACCGGGGAGCTGTTTTTT. As protein: CASSQGTLLTGELFF.

As for this clone: The same CDR3 can be traced to other DNA sequences in this sample. The rearrangement uses TRBV4-1 and TRBJ1-1; D is perhaps TRBD1 (5 bases). With 0 bases removed from V and 9 bases from J, the gap between germline ends came to 11 bases. The CDR3 extends over 13 amino acids. Per the germline V gene, CDR1 is MGHRA and CDR2 is YSYEKL. The CDR3 protein is CASSQDHGGKAFF. The CDR3 DNA follows: TGCGCCAGCAGCCAAGATCACGGGGGGAAAGCTTTCTTT.

This clone was counted once. This sequence joins TRBV4-1 and TRBJ2-1, with TRBD2 matching over 9 bases. The CDR3 runs 17 residues. V lost 1 base, J lost 0 bases, and 4 bases stayed unmatched. The germline V gene has CDR1 MGHRA and CDR2 YSYEKL. CDR3 sequence: CASSQGPTSGSYNEQFF. CDR3 in DNA: TGCGCCAGCAGCCAAGGTCCGACTAGCGGCTCCTACAATGAGCAGTTCTTC.

As concerns this clone: This CDR3 is also generated by other DNA sequences in the sample. The chain couples TRBV7-2 to TRBJ2-1; 8 bases match TRBD2. Germline trimming cut 1 base from V and 4 bases from J; bases unmatched to any gene: 3. The CDR3 has 15 amino acids. Per germline, CDR1 SGHTA and CDR2 FQGNSA. CDR3 sequence (DNA): TGTGCCAGCAGCTTAGGGACTAGCAGTTACAATGAGCAGTTCTTC. Translated: CASSLGTSSYNEQFF.

V and J are TRBV5-1 and TRBJ2-7; TRBD1 aligns across 8 bases. V shed 0 bases and J 6 bases; nucleotides not matched to a gene: 5. Per germline, CDR1 SGHRS and CDR2 YFSETQ. The CDR3 totals 14 residues. The CDR3 region has the DNA TGCGCCAGCAGCTTGGGACAGGGGACCGGCGAGCAGTACTTC. Protein: CASSLGQGTGEQYF.

There are many counts of this clone. The CDR3 protein is CASSQWNSRVTDTQYF. CDR3 nucleotide sequence: TGTGCCAGCAGCCAATGGAACTCCCGTGTCACAGATACGCAGTATTTT. The V call is TRBV14, the J call TRBJ2-3, with unresolved D. CDR3 length: 16 residues. The germline V and J ends were trimmed by 2 bases and 2 bases, with 14 bases remaining between them. CDR1 SGHDN and CDR2 FVKESK come from the germline V gene.

The chain is built from TRBV5-4 and TRBJ2-6; D not certain. The V and J ends lost 4 bases and 1 base respectively, with 9 bases between them. The CDR3 sequence is 15 residues long. The germline CDR1 and CDR2 sequences are SGHNT and YYREEE (reference sequence). This CDR3 reads CASSPPGSGANVLTF. In DNA, the CDR3 is TGTGCCAGCAGCCCCCCGGGTTCTGGGGCCAACGTCCTGACTTTC.

Note on this clone: This specimen includes other DNA sequences encoding the same CDR3. The rearrangement joins TRBV5-1 to TRBJ2-5; no clear D gene. The V gene lost 2 bases and the J gene lost 2 bases, with 10 bases spanning the gap. Germline CDR1 reads SGHRS; CDR2 reads YFSETQ. The CDR3 loop spans 14 amino acids. The CDR3 sequence: CASSFGGLQETQYF. In nucleotides, the CDR3 is TGCGCCAGCAGCTTCGGCGGATTACAAGAGACCCAGTACTTC.

This sequence joins TRBV6-8 and TRBJ2-3; perhaps TRBD2 as D (5 bases). V was cut by 5 bases and J by 1 base, with 16 bases left in between. This CDR3 has 16 residues. Germline V lookup: CDR1 MNHGY, CDR2 SAAAGT. The CDR3 loop reads CASSSPRETRTDTQYF. CDR3 DNA: TGTGCCAGCAGTAGCCCTCGGGAAACCCGCACAGATACGCAGTATTTT.

The chain employs TRBV25-1 and TRBJ1-2, with unresolved D. The CDR3 is made up of 14 amino acids. Deletions cut 0 bases from V and 5 bases from J, with 10 bases between. The V gene's germline CDR1 is MGHDK and CDR2 SYGVNS. CDR3 loop: CASSEYQTAYGYTF. The CDR3 nucleotides are TGTGCCAGCAGTGAATATCAAACGGCTTATGGCTACACCTTC.

This clone was observed at least ten times. The same CDR3 can be traced to other DNA sequences in this sample. J is TRBJ2-5 and V is TRBV29-1; 8 nucleotides line up with TRBD2. Trimming at V came to 2 bases and at J to 3 bases, leaving 11 bases not matched to a gene. CDR3 length: 16 residues. Per germline, CDR1 SQVTM and CDR2 ANQGSEA. CDR3 amino acids: CSVESFGTSGKETQYF. The DNA for the CDR3 is TGCAGCGTTGAAAGTTTTGGAACTAGCGGAAAAGAGACCCAGTACTTC.

The V and J genes are TRBV9 and TRBJ2-1; 10 bases are shared with TRBD2. The germline V gene encodes CDR1 SGDLS and CDR2 YYNGEE. J gave up 3 bases and V 4 bases, and 4 bases lay outside the gene matches. The CDR3 extends over 15 amino acids. The chain's CDR3 is CASSLAGDFYNEQFF. The CDR3 DNA reads as TGTGCCAGCAGCCTAGCGGGAGACTTCTACAATGAGCAGTTCTTC. Complete variable domain (other parts from reference TRBV9 and TRBJ2-1): DSGVTQTPKHLITATGQRVTLRCSPRSGDLSVYWYQQSLDQGLQFLIQYYNGEERAKGNILERFSAQQFPDLHSELNLSSLELGDSALYFCASSLAGDFYNEQFFGPGTRLTVL.

This clone was detected a few times. This chain uses TRBV7-9 with TRBJ1-1; no clear D gene. The CDR3 sequence is 15 residues long. Deletions cut 3 bases from V and 1 base from J, with 12 bases between. Germline-derived CDR1 and CDR2 are SEHNR and FQNEAQ (reference sequence). DNA for the CDR3: TGTGCCAGCAGCTTCGGCCCCCTTGGGAACACTGAAGCTTTCTTT. Its translation is CASSFGPLGNTEAFF. Supplemented by reference TRBV7-9 and TRBJ1-1, the full variable domain reads DTGVSQNPRHKITKRGQNVTFRCDPISEHNRLYWYRQTLGQGPEFLTYFQNEAQLEKSRLLSDRFSAERPKGSFSTLEIQRTEQGDSAMYLCASSFGPLGNTEAFFGQGTRLTVV.

With respect to this clone: This sample also contains other DNA sequences that code for the same CDR3. CDR3 amino acids: CASSLDRSSYEQYF. The DNA of the CDR3 is TGTGCCAGCAGCTTAGACAGGAGTTCCTACGAGCAGTACTTC. The chain joins TRBV7-2 to TRBJ2-7; perhaps TRBD1 as D (5 bases). The CDR3 contains 14 residues. The V and J ends lost 1 base and 1 base respectively, with 8 bases between them. CDR1 and CDR2 from the germline V gene are SGHTA and FQGNSA.

This chain links TRBV10-3 with TRBJ2-7, with no clear D. Germline-derived CDR1 and CDR2 are ENHRY and SYGVKD. The CDR3 sequence is 14 residues long. V was cut by 0 bases and J by 0 bases, with 6 bases left in between. CDR3 DNA: TGTGCCATCAGTGAGTCCGAACTCTCCTACGAGCAGTACTTC. Its protein product is CAISESELSYEQYF.

The chain joins TRBV7-9 to TRBJ1-5; the D gene is possibly TRBD1 (5 bases). Trimming removed 6 bases from V and 5 bases from J, with 20 bases in between. CDR3 length equals 16 residues. Germline CDR1 and CDR2: SEHNR and FQNEAQ (reference sequence). The chain's CDR3 is CASSSTRQGVDQPQHF. The CDR3 bases are TGTGCCAGCAGTTCTACTAGGCAAGGGGTTGATCAGCCCCAGCATTTT.

This sequence joins TRBV9 and TRBJ1-2; D gene uncertain. Per germline, CDR1 SGDLS and CDR2 YYNGEE. The CDR3 has 12 amino acids. V was shortened by 5 bases and J by 6 bases, with 11 bases between the two germline ends. CDR3 in DNA: TGTGCCAGCAGGCGAGACAAGGATGGCTACACCTTC. Translation gives CASRRDKDGYTF.

In its sample, this clone was seen a few times. The chain is built from TRBV11-2 and TRBJ2-7, with no clear D. Germline loops: CDR1 SGHAT, CDR2 FQNNGV. This CDR3 is 17 amino acids long. Trimming took 5 bases from V and 0 from J, leaving 20 bases between them. This chain's CDR3 is CASSQSLEVISSYEQYF. The CDR3 DNA reads as TGTGCCAGCAGCCAGAGCCTCGAGGTAATAAGCTCCTACGAGCAGTACTTC. Based on the CDR3 plus reference TRBV11-2 and TRBJ2-7, the full variable domain is EAGVAQSPRYKIIEKRQSVAFWCNPISGHATLYWYQQILGQGPKLLIQFQNNGVVDDSQLPKDRFSAERLKGVDSTLKIQPAKLEDSAVYLCASSQSLEVISSYEQYFGPGTRLTVT.

As DNA, the CDR3 is TGTGCCATCAGGGGATCCGGAGGCGGCCAACTTTCCTACGAGCAGTACTTC. Amino acids: CAIRGSGGGQLSYEQYF. V gene TRBV10-3 combines with J gene TRBJ2-7, with a weak D call TRBD2 (5 bases). CDR1 and CDR2 from the germline V gene are ENHRY and SYGVKD. V was clipped by 6 bases and J by 1 base, with 22 bases between them. The CDR3 is 17 amino acids.